This entry concerns a single T cell receptor beta chain. Antigen unknown. This record belongs to a study of shared clonotypes between healthy human individuals. Terminally differentiated effector memory CD45RA+ cells were excluded from the naive CD8 cells, which were CD45RO-negative and positively selected for CCR7. The V and J ends lost 2 bases and 1 base respectively, with 9 bases between them. The CDR3 is 14 residues long. The V gene's germline CDR1 is MNHEY and CDR2 SVGAGI. General study points: The study's rarefaction showed incomplete sorted-subset sequencing despite large depth. Shared clonotypes across all four donors exceeded non-shared ones in generation probability.

Method: immunoSEQ multiplex PCR; TCRdb's copy keeps in-frame clones and lacks some. The table has around 2,000,000 clones, about 94% seen once. Input material: naive CD8+ T cells sorted from blood. The receptor was derived from a young man in good health. The chain employs TRBV6-5 and TRBJ2-7; D is unresolved. CDR3 amino acids: CASSYSQESYEQYF. DNA for the CDR3: TGTGCCAGCAGTTACAGCCAGGAGTCCTACGAGCAGTACTTC.